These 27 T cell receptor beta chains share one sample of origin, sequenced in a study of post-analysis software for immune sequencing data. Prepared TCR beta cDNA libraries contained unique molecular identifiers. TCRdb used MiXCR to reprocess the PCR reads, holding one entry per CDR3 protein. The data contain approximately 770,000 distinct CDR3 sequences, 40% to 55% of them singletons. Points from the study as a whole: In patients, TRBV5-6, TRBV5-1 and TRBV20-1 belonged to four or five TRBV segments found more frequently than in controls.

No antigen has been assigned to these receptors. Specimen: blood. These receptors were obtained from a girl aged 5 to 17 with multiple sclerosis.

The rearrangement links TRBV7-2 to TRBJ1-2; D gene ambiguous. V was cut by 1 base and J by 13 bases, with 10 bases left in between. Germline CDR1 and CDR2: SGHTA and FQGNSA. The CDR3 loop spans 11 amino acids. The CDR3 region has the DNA TGTGCCAGCAGCTTAGGGGAGAATCCCACCTTC. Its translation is CASSLGENPTF. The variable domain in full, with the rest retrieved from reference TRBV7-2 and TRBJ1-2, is GAGVSQSPSNKVTEKGKDVELRCDPISGHTALYWYRQSLGQGLEFLIYFQGNSAPDKSGLPSDRFSAERTGGSVSTLTIQRTQQEDSAVYLCASSLGENPTFGSGTRLTVV.

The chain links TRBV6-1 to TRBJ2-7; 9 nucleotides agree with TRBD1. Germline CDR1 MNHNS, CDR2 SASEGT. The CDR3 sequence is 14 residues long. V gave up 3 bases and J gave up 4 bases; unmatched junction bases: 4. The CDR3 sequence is CASSDGTGLYEQYF. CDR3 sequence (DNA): TGTGCCAGCAGTGACGGGACAGGGCTTTACGAGCAGTACTTC.

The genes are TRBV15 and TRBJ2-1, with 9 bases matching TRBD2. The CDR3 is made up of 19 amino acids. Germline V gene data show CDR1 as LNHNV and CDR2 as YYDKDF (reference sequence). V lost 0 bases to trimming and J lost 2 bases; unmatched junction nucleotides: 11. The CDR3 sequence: CATSRDYVIAGAAYNEQFF. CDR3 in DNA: TGTGCCACCAGCAGAGATTACGTAATAGCGGGAGCGGCCTACAATGAGCAGTTCTTC.

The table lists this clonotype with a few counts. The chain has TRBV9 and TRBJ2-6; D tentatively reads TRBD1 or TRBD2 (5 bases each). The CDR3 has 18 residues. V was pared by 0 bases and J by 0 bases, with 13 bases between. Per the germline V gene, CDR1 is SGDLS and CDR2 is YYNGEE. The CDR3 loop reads CASSVAGKGTSGANVLTF. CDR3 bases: TGTGCCAGCAGCGTAGCGGGGAAGGGGACCTCTGGGGCCAACGTCCTGACTTTC. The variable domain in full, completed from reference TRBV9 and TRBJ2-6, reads DSGVTQTPKHLITATGQRVTLRCSPRSGDLSVYWYQQSLDQGLQFLIQYYNGEERAKGNILERFSAQQFPDLHSELNLSSLELGDSALYFCASSVAGKGTSGANVLTFGAGSRLTVL.

The DNA of the CDR3 is TGTGCCAGTAGTAGTGGAGGCGGGGGTGATTCACCCCTCCACTTT. The encoded protein is CASSSGGGGDSPLHF. V gene TRBV19 combines with J gene TRBJ1-6, with a possible D match to TRBD1 (5 bases). The CDR3 loop spans 15 amino acids. The V and J ends lost 4 bases and 8 bases respectively, with 15 bases between them. The germline V gene encodes CDR1 LNHDA and CDR2 SQIVND (reference sequence). The complete variable domain, with remaining parts taken from reference TRBV19 and TRBJ1-6, reads DGGITQSPKYLFRKEGQNVTLSCEQNLNHDAMYWYRQDPGQGLRLIYYSQIVNDFQKGDIAEGYSVSREKKESFPLTVTSAQKNPTAFYLCASSSGGGGDSPLHFGNGTRLTVT.

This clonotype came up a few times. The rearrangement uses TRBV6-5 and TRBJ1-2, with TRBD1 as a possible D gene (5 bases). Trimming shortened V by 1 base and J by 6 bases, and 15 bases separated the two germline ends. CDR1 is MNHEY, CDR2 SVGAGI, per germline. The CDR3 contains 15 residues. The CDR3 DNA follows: TGTGCCAGCAGTTACTTTGGAGGATCGGGGGATGGCTACACCTTC. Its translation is CASSYFGGSGDGYTF.

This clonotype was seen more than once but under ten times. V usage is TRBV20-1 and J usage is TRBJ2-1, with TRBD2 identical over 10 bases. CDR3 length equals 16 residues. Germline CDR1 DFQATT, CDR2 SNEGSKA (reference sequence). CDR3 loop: CSAAGTSAGSYNEQFF. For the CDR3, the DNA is TGCAGCGCCGCCGGGACTAGCGCGGGCTCCTACAATGAGCAGTTCTTC.

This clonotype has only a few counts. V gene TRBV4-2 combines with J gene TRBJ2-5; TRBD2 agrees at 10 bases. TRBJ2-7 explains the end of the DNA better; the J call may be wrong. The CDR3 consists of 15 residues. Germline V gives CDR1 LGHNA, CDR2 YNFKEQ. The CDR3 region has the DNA TGTGCCAGTAGCGTTAGCGGGAGGAACCCCTACGAGCAGTACTTC. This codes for CASSVSGRNPYEQYF.

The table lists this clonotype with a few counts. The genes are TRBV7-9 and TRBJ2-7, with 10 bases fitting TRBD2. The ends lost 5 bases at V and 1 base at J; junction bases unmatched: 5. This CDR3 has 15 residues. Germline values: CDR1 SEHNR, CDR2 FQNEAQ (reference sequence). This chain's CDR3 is CASSTEREGSYEQYF. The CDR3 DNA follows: TGTGCCAGCAGCACCGAGCGGGAGGGTTCCTACGAGCAGTACTTC.

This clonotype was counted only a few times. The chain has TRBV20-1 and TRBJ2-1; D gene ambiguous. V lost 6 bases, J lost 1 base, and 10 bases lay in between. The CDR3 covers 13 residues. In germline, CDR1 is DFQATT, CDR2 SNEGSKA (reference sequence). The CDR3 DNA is TGCAGTGCAACGGCTAGATCCTACAATGAGCAGTTCTTC. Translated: CSATARSYNEQFF.

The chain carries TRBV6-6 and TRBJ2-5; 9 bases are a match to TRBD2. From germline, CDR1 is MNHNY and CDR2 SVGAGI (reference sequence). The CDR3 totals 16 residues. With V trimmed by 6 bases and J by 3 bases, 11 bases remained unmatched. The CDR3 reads CASRPVWREGEETQYF. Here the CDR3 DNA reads TGTGCCAGCAGACCCGTTTGGCGGGAGGGGGAAGAGACCCAGTACTTC.

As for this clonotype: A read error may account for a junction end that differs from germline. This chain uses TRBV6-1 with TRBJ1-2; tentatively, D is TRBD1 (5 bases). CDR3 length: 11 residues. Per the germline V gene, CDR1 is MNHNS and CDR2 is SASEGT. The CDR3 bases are TGTGCCGGCAGATGGGGCTCCGGCTACACCTTC. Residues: CAGRWGSGYTF.

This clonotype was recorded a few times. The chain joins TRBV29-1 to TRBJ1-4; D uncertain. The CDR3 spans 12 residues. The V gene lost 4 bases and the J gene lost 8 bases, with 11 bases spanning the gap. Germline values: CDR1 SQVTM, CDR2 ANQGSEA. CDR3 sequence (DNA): TGCAGCGTTGGGCAGATCGGCGAAAAACTGTTTTTT. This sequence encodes CSVGQIGEKLFF.

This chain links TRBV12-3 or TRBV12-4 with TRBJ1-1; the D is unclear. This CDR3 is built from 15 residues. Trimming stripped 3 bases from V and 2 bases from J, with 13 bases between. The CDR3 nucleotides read TGTGCCAGCAGTTTGAGCGGACCTTCCAACACTGAAGCTTTCTTT. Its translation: CASSLSGPSNTEAFF.

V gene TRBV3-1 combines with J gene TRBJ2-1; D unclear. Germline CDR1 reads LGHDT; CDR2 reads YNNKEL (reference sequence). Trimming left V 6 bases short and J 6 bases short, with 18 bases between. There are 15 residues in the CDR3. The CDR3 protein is CASSTSYPTFNEQFF. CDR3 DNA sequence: TGTGCCAGCAGTACAAGTTACCCTACGTTCAATGAGCAGTTCTTC.

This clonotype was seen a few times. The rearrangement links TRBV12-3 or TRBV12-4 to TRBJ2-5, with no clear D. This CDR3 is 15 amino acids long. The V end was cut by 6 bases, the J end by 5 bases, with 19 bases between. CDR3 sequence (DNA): TGTGCCAGCAGCCTCGACATGGGCTCCAGGGAGACCCAGTACTTC. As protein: CASSLDMGSRETQYF.

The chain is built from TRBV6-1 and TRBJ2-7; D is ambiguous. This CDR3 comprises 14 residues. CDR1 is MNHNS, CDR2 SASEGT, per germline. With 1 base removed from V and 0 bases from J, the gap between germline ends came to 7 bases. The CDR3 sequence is CASSEGAASYEQYF. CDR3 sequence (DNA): TGTGCCAGCAGTGAAGGGGCAGCCTCCTACGAGCAGTACTTC.

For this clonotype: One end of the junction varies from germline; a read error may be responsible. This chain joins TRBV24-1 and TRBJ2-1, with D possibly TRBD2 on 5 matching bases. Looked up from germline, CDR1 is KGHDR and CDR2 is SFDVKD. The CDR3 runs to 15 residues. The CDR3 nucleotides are TGTACCACCAGTGATTCCTGGCTAGCCTTCAATGAGCAGTTCTTC. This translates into CTTSDSWLAFNEQFF.

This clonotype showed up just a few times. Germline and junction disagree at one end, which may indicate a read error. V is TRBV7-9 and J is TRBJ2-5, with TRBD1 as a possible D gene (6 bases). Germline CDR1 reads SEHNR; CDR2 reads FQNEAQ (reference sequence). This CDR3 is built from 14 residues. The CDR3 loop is CASSLWTVEETQYF. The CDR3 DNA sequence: TGCGCCAGCAGCTTGTGGACAGTCGAAGAGACCCAGTACTTC. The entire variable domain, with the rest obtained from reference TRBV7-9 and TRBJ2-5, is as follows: DTGVSQNPRHKITKRGQNVTFRCDPISEHNRLYWYRQTLGQGPEFLTYFQNEAQLEKSRLLSDRFSAERPKGSFSTLEIQRTEQGDSAMYLCASSLWTVEETQYFGPGTRLLVL.

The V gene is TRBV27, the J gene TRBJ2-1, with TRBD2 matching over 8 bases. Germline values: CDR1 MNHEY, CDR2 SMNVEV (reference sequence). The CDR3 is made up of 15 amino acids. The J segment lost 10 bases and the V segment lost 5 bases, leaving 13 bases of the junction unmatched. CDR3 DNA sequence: TGTGCCAGCAGTCCAGGAGCGGGAGCGGTCGGGGAGCAGTTCTTC. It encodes CASSPGAGAVGEQFF.

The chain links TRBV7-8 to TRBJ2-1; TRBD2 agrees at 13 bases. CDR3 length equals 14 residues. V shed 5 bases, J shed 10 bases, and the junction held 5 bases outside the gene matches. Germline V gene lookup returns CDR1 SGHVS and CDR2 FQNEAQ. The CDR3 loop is CASSMGLAGFEQFF. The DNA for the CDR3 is TGTGCCAGCAGCATGGGACTAGCGGGGTTCGAGCAGTTCTTC.

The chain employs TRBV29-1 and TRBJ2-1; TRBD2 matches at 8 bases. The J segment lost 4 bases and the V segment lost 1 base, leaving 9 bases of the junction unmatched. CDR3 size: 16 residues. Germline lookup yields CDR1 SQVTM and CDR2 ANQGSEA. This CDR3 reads CSVEARREGGYNEQFF. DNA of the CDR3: TGCAGCGTTGAAGCCCGACGGGAGGGGGGATACAATGAGCAGTTCTTC.

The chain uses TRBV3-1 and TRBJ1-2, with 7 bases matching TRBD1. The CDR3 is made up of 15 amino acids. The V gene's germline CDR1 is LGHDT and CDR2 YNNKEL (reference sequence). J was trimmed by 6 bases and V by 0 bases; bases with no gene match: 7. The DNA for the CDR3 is TGTGCCAGCAGCCAAGATTTCAACAGGGGAGATGGCTACACCTTC. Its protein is CASSQDFNRGDGYTF.

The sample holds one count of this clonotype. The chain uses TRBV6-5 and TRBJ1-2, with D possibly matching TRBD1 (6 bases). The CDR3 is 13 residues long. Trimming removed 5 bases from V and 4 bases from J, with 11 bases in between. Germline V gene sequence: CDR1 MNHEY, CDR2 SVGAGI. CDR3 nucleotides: TGTGCCAGCAGTCGGGACATAAGCTATGGCTACACCTTC. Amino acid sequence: CASSRDISYGYTF.

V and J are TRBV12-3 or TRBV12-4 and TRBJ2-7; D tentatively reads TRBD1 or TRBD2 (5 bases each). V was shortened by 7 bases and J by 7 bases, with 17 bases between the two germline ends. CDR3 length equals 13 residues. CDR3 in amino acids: CASTALGTHEQYF. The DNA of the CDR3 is TGTGCCAGCACCGCACTAGGGACGCATGAGCAGTACTTC.

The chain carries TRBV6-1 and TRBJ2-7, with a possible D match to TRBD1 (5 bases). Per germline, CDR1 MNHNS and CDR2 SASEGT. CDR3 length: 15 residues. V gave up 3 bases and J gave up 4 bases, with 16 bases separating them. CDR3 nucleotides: TGTGCCAGCAGTGAGTGGGGCAGGACCTCGTACGAGCAGTACTTC. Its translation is CASSEWGRTSYEQYF.

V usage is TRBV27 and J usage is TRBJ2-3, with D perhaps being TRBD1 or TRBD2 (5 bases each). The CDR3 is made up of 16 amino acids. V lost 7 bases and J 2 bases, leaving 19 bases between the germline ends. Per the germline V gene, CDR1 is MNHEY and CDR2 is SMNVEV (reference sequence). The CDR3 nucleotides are TGTGCCAGCATCAACGGGAAAAGGGGTACCACAGATACGCAGTATTTT. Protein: CASINGKRGTTDTQYF.